The 24 T cell receptor beta chains reported below all come from one sample, sequenced in a study of T cell responses to AZD1222 COVID-19 vaccine. The data were produced by immunoSEQ multiplex PCR, yet TCRdb's version contains in-frame clones alone and is incomplete. Of 50,000 to 70,000 clones in the sample, roughly 85% are singletons; the top ten hold about 21%. The material sequenced was peripheral blood, taken on day 0 of MenACWY control vaccination. These TCRs come from an adult in good health.

This chain connects TRBV18 to TRBJ2-2, with 10 bases aligning to TRBD1. The CDR3 consists of 16 residues. Germline CDR1 and CDR2: KGHSH and LQKENI. V lost 3 bases, J lost 2 bases, and 3 bases stayed unmatched. CDR3 protein: CASSPGTGANTGELFF. The CDR3 DNA follows: TGTGCCAGCTCACCCGGGACAGGGGCTAACACCGGGGAGCTGTTTTTT.

The J gene is TRBJ2-3, the V gene TRBV2, with D maybe TRBD2 (7 bases). This CDR3 spans 12 amino acids. Deletions cut 6 bases from V and 5 bases from J, with 9 bases between. Germline CDR1 reads SNHLY; CDR2 reads FYNNEI. Here the CDR3 reads CASRGGGDTQYF. In nucleotides, the CDR3 is TGTGCCAGCAGAGGGGGGGGAGATACGCAGTATTTT.

This chain joins TRBV28 and TRBJ1-2, with D maybe TRBD1 (6 bases). Looked up from germline, CDR1 is MDHEN and CDR2 is SYDVKM. V was cut by 2 bases and J by 6 bases, with 28 bases left in between. The CDR3 runs to 19 residues. CDR3 coding DNA: TGTGCCAGCAGTTTAACCCAACGCACAGGGTATGGTATTGTCGATGGCTACACCTTC. Protein: CASSLTQRTGYGIVDGYTF.

The V and J genes are TRBV2 and TRBJ2-2; 8 nucleotides agree with TRBD1. J gave up 3 bases and V 8 bases, and 5 bases lay outside the gene matches. The CDR3 covers 14 residues. Per the germline V gene, CDR1 is SNHLY and CDR2 is FYNNEI. The CDR3 region has the DNA TGTGCCAGCTCCAGGGGGCTCGACACCGGGGAGCTGTTTTTT. This codes for CASSRGLDTGELFF.

The chain uses TRBV28 and TRBJ1-2; TRBD1 matches 7 bases. The J segment lost 6 bases and the V segment lost 4 bases, leaving 5 bases of the junction unmatched. The CDR3 is made up of 13 amino acids. Per the germline V gene, CDR1 is MDHEN and CDR2 is SYDVKM. Written as DNA, the CDR3 is TGTGCCAGCAGTTCGGGACAGCCCCATGGCTACACCTTC. It encodes CASSSGQPHGYTF.

V usage is TRBV6-6 and J usage is TRBJ1-1; possible D gene TRBD1, 6 bases. Trimming cost V 7 bases and J 7 bases, with 10 bases left between them. Germline CDR1 reads MNHNY; CDR2 reads SVGAGI (reference sequence). The CDR3 totals 11 residues. The CDR3 protein is CASTWTDEAFF. The DNA of the CDR3 is TGTGCCAGCACCTGGACAGATGAAGCTTTCTTT.

The chain is built from TRBV9 and TRBJ2-1, with 8 bases fitting TRBD1. V lost 3 bases, J lost 5 bases, and 4 bases stayed unmatched. Germline V gene sequence: CDR1 SGDLS, CDR2 YYNGEE. This CDR3 comprises 14 residues. In DNA form, the CDR3 reads TGTGCCAGCAGCGCCAGACAGGGGAACAATGAGCAGTTCTTC. Its protein product is CASSARQGNNEQFF.

The chain joins TRBV20-1 to TRBJ1-1; D not resolved. The germline gives CDR1 DFQATT, CDR2 SNEGSKA (reference sequence). Trimming removed 3 bases from V and 1 base from J, with 3 bases in between. The CDR3 is 11 residues long. CDR3 amino acids: CSASGNTEAFF. The CDR3 DNA sequence: TGCAGTGCTAGCGGGAACACTGAAGCTTTCTTT.

The chain recombines TRBV14 with TRBJ1-4; 11 nucleotides align to TRBD1. The CDR3 extends over 15 amino acids. The germline gives CDR1 SGHDN, CDR2 FVKESK. After removal of 5 bases from V and 10 bases from J, the junction contained 9 bases not matched to a gene. CDR3 nucleotides: TGTGCCAGCAGCATTCGGACAGGGGGCGTAGGAAAACTGTTTTTT. Translated: CASSIRTGGVGKLFF.

The gene calls are TRBV5-6 and TRBJ1-5, with D hard to call. Trimming took off 2 bases at V and 3 bases at J, with 6 bases between the two ends. The CDR3 is 13 amino acids. Per germline, CDR1 SGHDT and CDR2 YYEEEE. CDR3 loop: CASSLYNNQPQHF. The CDR3 DNA is TGTGCCAGCAGCTTATACAACAATCAGCCCCAGCATTTT.

The J gene is TRBJ1-1, the V gene TRBV4-1, with D uncertain. The CDR3 spans 15 residues. Germline loops: CDR1 MGHRA, CDR2 YSYEKL. Trimming stripped 0 bases from V and 3 bases from J, with 11 bases between. The DNA for the CDR3 is TGCGCCAGCAGCCAAGATCTACTTATGGACACTGAAGCTTTCTTT. It translates to CASSQDLLMDTEAFF.

The V gene is TRBV19, the J gene TRBJ1-5; possibly TRBD1 for D (5 bases). Trimming stripped 4 bases from V and 4 bases from J, with 14 bases between. The germline V gene has CDR1 LNHDA and CDR2 SQIVND (reference sequence). The CDR3 totals 15 residues. The CDR3 loop is CASSTNGGGNQPQHF. The DNA for the CDR3 is TGTGCCAGTAGTACTAACGGGGGGGGAAATCAGCCCCAGCATTTT. The variable domain in full, completed from reference TRBV19 and TRBJ1-5, reads DGGITQSPKYLFRKEGQNVTLSCEQNLNHDAMYWYRQDPGQGLRLIYYSQIVNDFQKGDIAEGYSVSREKKESFPLTVTSAQKNPTAFYLCASSTNGGGNQPQHFGDGTRLSIL.

V gene TRBV5-5 combines with J gene TRBJ2-3; TRBD1 aligns across 7 bases. The germline V gene encodes CDR1 SGHKS and CDR2 YYEKEE (reference sequence). CDR3 size: 16 residues. J was trimmed by 4 bases and V by 4 bases; bases with no gene match: 12. The CDR3 loop is CASSRRTGSTADTQYF. The CDR3 DNA reads TGTGCCAGCAGCCGACGGACAGGTTCTACCGCAGATACGCAGTATTTT.

The chain has TRBV13 and TRBJ1-2; a weak D match, TRBD1 (6 bases). Germline-derived CDR1 and CDR2 are PRHDT and FYEKMQ (reference sequence). This CDR3 has 16 residues. Deletions cut 2 bases from V and 5 bases from J, with 18 bases between. CDR3 amino acids: CASSLIDRTLGYGYTF. The CDR3 bases are TGTGCCAGCAGCTTAATCGACAGGACCTTGGGGTATGGCTACACCTTC.

The rearrangement uses TRBV7-3 and TRBJ2-2; 7 bases are shared with TRBD2. CDR1 SGHTA and CDR2 FQGTGA come from the germline V gene. J was trimmed by 5 bases and V by 2 bases; bases with no gene match: 8. The CDR3 consists of 16 residues. In DNA form, the CDR3 reads TGTGCCAGCAGCTTAGGTGCGGGAGTAATGACCGGGGAGCTGTTTTTT. Translation gives CASSLGAGVMTGELFF.

This chain connects TRBV15 to TRBJ2-1; 14 nucleotides agree with TRBD2. CDR3 size: 16 residues. The junction had 0 bases not matched to a gene; V was cut back by 1 base and J by 4 bases. Germline V gene sequence: CDR1 LNHNV, CDR2 YYDKDF (reference sequence). The CDR3 here is CATSRGTSGRYNEQFF. CDR3 in DNA: TGTGCCACCAGCAGAGGGACTAGCGGGAGGTACAATGAGCAGTTCTTC.

The chain is built from TRBV18 and TRBJ1-1; D may be TRBD1 (5 bases). V was shortened by 1 base and J by 1 base, with 13 bases between the two germline ends. This CDR3 region has 16 residues. Germline CDR1 and CDR2: KGHSH and LQKENI. CDR3 DNA: TGTGCCAGCTCACCACGCCGGGACGGACCGAACACTGAAGCTTTCTTT. Protein sequence: CASSPRRDGPNTEAFF.

V gene TRBV6-5 combines with J gene TRBJ2-1; D may match TRBD1 or TRBD2 (5 bases each). From germline, CDR1 is MNHEY and CDR2 SVGAGI. V was clipped by 10 bases and J by 3 bases, with 19 bases between them. This CDR3 is 15 amino acids long. CDR3 bases: TGTGCCACATCCCCGGGACCCCAGAGCTACAATGAGCAGTTCTTC. Protein product: CATSPGPQSYNEQFF.

This clone was counted only a few times. The chain combines TRBV11-3 with TRBJ1-1; TRBD1 might be the D (6 bases). In germline, CDR1 is SGHNT, CDR2 YENEEA. The germline V and J ends were trimmed by 1 base and 11 bases, with 11 bases remaining between them. CDR3 length: 12 amino acids. CDR3 region: CASSLGTGRAFF. The CDR3 region has the DNA TGTGCCAGCAGCTTAGGAACAGGGAGGGCTTTCTTT. The whole variable domain, remainder taken from reference TRBV11-3 and TRBJ1-1, is EAGVVQSPRYKIIEKKQPVAFWCNPISGHNTLYWYLQNLGQGPELLIRYENEEAVDDSQLPKDRFSAERLKGVDSTLKIQPAELGDSAVYLCASSLGTGRAFFGQGTRLTVV.

V usage is TRBV6-5 and J usage is TRBJ1-6; D might be TRBD1 (6 bases). The germline CDR1 and CDR2 sequences are MNHEY and SVGAGI. V shed 7 bases and J shed 10 bases, with 17 bases lying between them. This CDR3 region has 14 residues. Written as DNA, the CDR3 is TGTGCCAGCAAGGGGGAGGGTGTAAACTCACCCCTCCACTTT. Encoded protein: CASKGEGVNSPLHF.

V gene TRBV23-1 combines with J gene TRBJ2-7, with D perhaps matching TRBD1 (6 bases). TRBV23-1 is recorded as an ORF, its role being uncertain. Trimming stripped 6 bases from V and 4 bases from J, with 10 bases between. This CDR3 region has 12 residues. CDR3 in amino acids: CASSRRGYEQYF. The DNA of the CDR3 is TGCGCCAGCAGCCGCAGGGGTTACGAGCAGTACTTC.

The chain is built from TRBV4-1 and TRBJ1-5; a weak D match, TRBD1 (5 bases). CDR3 size: 14 residues. The germline V gene encodes CDR1 MGHRA and CDR2 YSYEKL. V shed 4 bases and J shed 0 bases, with 7 bases lying between them. The CDR3 protein is CASSPQASNQPQHF. In DNA form, the CDR3 reads TGCGCCAGCAGCCCACAGGCTAGCAATCAGCCCCAGCATTTT.

This clone occurred once. The chain employs TRBV25-1 and TRBJ2-1, with D possibly matching TRBD1 (5 bases). Germline V lookup: CDR1 MGHDK, CDR2 SYGVNS. CDR3 length: 11 amino acids. V lost 4 bases, J lost 8 bases, and 6 bases lay in between. This CDR3 reads CASSVGDEQFF. DNA of the CDR3: TGTGCCAGCAGTGTAGGGGATGAGCAGTTCTTC.

V is TRBV11-2 and J is TRBJ1-1; a possible D gene is TRBD1 (5 bases). Trimming shortened V by 6 bases and J by 5 bases, and 22 bases separated the two germline ends. This CDR3 has 16 amino acids. Germline V CDR1 and CDR2: SGHAT, FQNNGV. The CDR3 DNA follows: TGTGCCAGCAGATCTCCCGGGGGGGGAGAGAGGACTGAAGCTTTCTTT. The encoded protein is CASRSPGGGERTEAFF.